A single sample is the source of the 14 T cell receptor beta chains below, sequenced in a study of cytomegalovirus exposure and HLA in healthy donors. With 60 Vbeta and 13 Jbeta primers, the PCR was carried out. The data were produced by immunoSEQ multiplex PCR, yet TCRdb's version contains in-frame clones alone and is incomplete. The profile shows under 200,000 clones, almost 80% of them singletons. The sequencing sample was made of PBMCs. Source of these receptors: a man aged 45 to 65 in good health and CMV-seropositive.

CDR3 DNA sequence: TGTGCCAGCAGCATAGGCCTAGCGGGGGCGTACCAAGAGACCCAGTACTTC. It codes for CASSIGLAGAYQETQYF. The genes are TRBV7-8 and TRBJ2-5; 10 bases are shared with TRBD2. In germline, CDR1 is SGHVS, CDR2 FQNEAQ. The CDR3 totals 17 residues. With 5 bases clipped from V and 0 bases from J, the junction kept 9 bases outside the gene matches.

The chain links TRBV6-5 to TRBJ1-5; D not resolved. The V gene lost 2 bases and the J gene lost 4 bases, with 6 bases spanning the gap. Germline CDR1 reads MNHEY; CDR2 reads SVGAGI. The CDR3 totals 13 residues. CDR3 DNA: TGTGCCAGCAGTTACGCGGCGAATCAGCCCCAGCATTTT. Protein sequence: CASSYAANQPQHF.

V is TRBV5-8 and J is TRBJ1-1; D unresolved. The germline V gene has CDR1 SGHTS and CDR2 YDEGEE. V was pared by 4 bases and J by 0 bases, with 22 bases between. This CDR3 is 18 amino acids long. In DNA form, the CDR3 reads TGTGCCAGCAGCATAAACTCCCCTTACGCTACTTTGAACACTGAAGCTTTCTTT. It encodes CASSINSPYATLNTEAFF.

The chain is built from TRBV14 and TRBJ1-1; no clear D gene. This CDR3 has 13 amino acids. V was shortened by 4 bases and J by 1 base, with 7 bases between the two germline ends. The germline V gene has CDR1 SGHDN and CDR2 FVKESK. The DNA of the CDR3 is TGTGCCAGCAGCCGACAAACGAACACTGAAGCTTTCTTT. Amino acid sequence: CASSRQTNTEAFF.

This chain joins TRBV10-1 and TRBJ2-2; the match to TRBD1 covers 9 bases. In germline, CDR1 is WNHNN, CDR2 SYGVQD (reference sequence). V lost 4 bases, J lost 8 bases, and 5 bases stayed unmatched. CDR3 length: 14 amino acids. DNA for the CDR3: TGCGCCAGCAGTGGCGGACAGGGGCGTGGGGAGCTGTTTTTT. The encoded protein is CASSGGQGRGELFF.

The V gene is TRBV11-2, the J gene TRBJ2-7; 7 bases match TRBD2. This CDR3 comprises 13 residues. Germline V gene lookup returns CDR1 SGHAT and CDR2 FQNNGV. The V gene end was trimmed by 3 bases and the J gene end by 7 bases; junction bases not matched to a gene: 6. CDR3 residues: CASSFSGWGEQYF. CDR3 sequence (DNA): TGTGCCAGCAGCTTTAGCGGGTGGGGAGAGCAGTACTTC. The whole variable domain, remainder taken from reference TRBV11-2 and TRBJ2-7, is EAGVAQSPRYKIIEKRQSVAFWCNPISGHATLYWYQQILGQGPKLLIQFQNNGVVDDSQLPKDRFSAERLKGVDSTLKIQPAKLEDSAVYLCASSFSGWGEQYFGPGTRLTVT.

This chain uses TRBV15 with TRBJ2-5; the match to TRBD2 covers 7 bases. The junction had 10 bases not matched to a gene; V was cut back by 1 base and J by 5 bases. This CDR3 is built from 16 residues. CDR1 is LNHNV and CDR2 is YYDKDF in the germline V gene (reference sequence). CDR3 sequence: CATSRAGRGFRETQYF. Written as DNA, the CDR3 is TGTGCCACCAGCAGAGCAGGGCGGGGGTTTAGGGAGACCCAGTACTTC.

CDR3 region: CSGRDRENYGYTF. Here the CDR3 DNA reads TGCAGCGGCCGGGACAGGGAAAACTATGGCTACACCTTC. The chain joins TRBV29-1 to TRBJ1-2; TRBD1 matches at 9 bases. V lost 7 bases, J lost 2 bases, and 5 bases stayed unmatched. CDR1 is SQVTM and CDR2 is ANQGSEA in the germline V gene. This CDR3 contains 13 residues.

This clone was seen more than once but under ten times. The CDR3 protein is CASSSSGGAGNEQFF. CDR3 nucleotides: TGTGCCAGCAGCAGTAGCGGGGGGGCCGGCAATGAGCAGTTCTTC. The V call is TRBV7-2, the J call TRBJ2-1; 11 positions match TRBD2. J lost 6 bases, V lost 5 bases, and 6 bases had no gene match. The CDR3 consists of 15 residues. Germline loops: CDR1 SGHTA, CDR2 FQGNSA.

V and J are TRBV7-2 and TRBJ2-3, with unresolved D. V lost 4 bases and J 2 bases, leaving 4 bases between the germline ends. This CDR3 is built from 12 residues. Per the germline V gene, CDR1 is SGHTA and CDR2 is FQGNSA. Here the CDR3 reads CASSYYTDTQYF. For the CDR3, the DNA is TGTGCCAGCAGCTACTACACAGATACGCAGTATTTT.

This chain uses TRBV27 with TRBJ2-2, with D unclear. From germline, CDR1 is MNHEY and CDR2 SMNVEV (reference sequence). The CDR3 is 13 amino acids. V shed 3 bases and J shed 1 base, with 3 bases lying between them. The CDR3 coding sequence is TGTGCCAGCAGTTTCGGGAACACCGGGGAGCTGTTTTTT. It codes for CASSFGNTGELFF.

The J gene is TRBJ1-6, the V gene TRBV21-1; the DNA was not used to check the table's D call, TRBD1. TRBV21-1 represents a pseudogene. The CDR3 is 15 residues long. The CDR3 DNA follows: TGTGCCAGCAGCAAAACAGGACGGTATAATTCACCCCTCCACTTT. It codes for CASSKTGRYNSPLHF.

The J gene is TRBJ1-3, the V gene TRBV10-1; D is ambiguous. V lost 6 bases, J lost 0 bases, and 15 bases lay in between. The CDR3 is 16 amino acids. Germline loops: CDR1 WNHNN, CDR2 SYGVQD (reference sequence). The CDR3 reads CASSYQAFYSGNTIYF. CDR3 DNA: TGCGCCAGCAGCTACCAGGCTTTCTACTCTGGAAACACCATATATTTT.

This chain uses TRBV5-4 with TRBJ1-2, with D unclear. Trimming shortened V by 2 bases and J by 7 bases, and 15 bases separated the two germline ends. The germline gives CDR1 SGHNT, CDR2 YYREEE (reference sequence). The CDR3 sequence is 14 residues long. The CDR3 loop is CASSLWMWGGGYTF. CDR3 nucleotides: TGTGCCAGCAGCTTATGGATGTGGGGAGGTGGCTACACCTTC.